The 18 T cell receptor beta chains presented below share a single source sample, sequenced in a study of cytomegalovirus exposure and HLA in healthy donors. The PCR made use of 60 Vbeta and 13 Jbeta primers. The table came from immunoSEQ multiplex PCR; TCRdb's copy has only in-frame clones and leaves some out. The sample consists of roughly 220,000 clones, 70% to 90% of them appearing once. Sequencing was performed on PBMCs. The receptors derive from a man aged 25 to 45 in good health and CMV-seronegative.

This chain joins TRBV15 and TRBJ2-1; possibly TRBD1 for D (6 bases). CDR3 length: 16 residues. Germline values: CDR1 LNHNV, CDR2 YYDKDF (reference sequence). The V end lost 1 base, the J end lost 10 bases, and 20 bases lay between the germline ends. Here the CDR3 DNA reads TGTGCCACCAGCAGAGTCGTGACAGGCCCCTTGGGCGAGCAGTTCTTC. Translating it yields CATSRVVTGPLGEQFF.

V and J are TRBV4-3 and TRBJ2-7; D is unclear. The CDR3 sequence is 13 residues long. Trimming cost V 3 bases and J 3 bases, with 9 bases left between them. CDR1 is LGHNA and CDR2 is YSLEER in the germline V gene. CDR3 sequence (DNA): TGCGCCAGCAGCCAGACCGGCGGCTACGAGCAGTACTTC. Protein product: CASSQTGGYEQYF.

This rearrangement joins TRBV7-2 to TRBJ1-2; TRBD1 might be the D (5 bases). The V end was cut by 4 bases, the J end by 4 bases, with 13 bases between. This CDR3 is 14 amino acids long. The V gene's germline CDR1 is SGHTA and CDR2 FQGNSA. CDR3 nucleotide sequence: TGTGCCAGCAGCTCCACCTTTGGGGCCTATGGCTACACCTTC. The encoded protein is CASSSTFGAYGYTF.

The CDR3 DNA sequence: TGTGCCAGCAGTAACCAGGGGGAAGAGACCCAGTACTTC. This gives the protein CASSNQGEETQYF. This rearrangement joins TRBV28 to TRBJ2-5; 7 positions match TRBD1. The CDR3 totals 13 residues. V lost 5 bases and J lost 3; bases outside the gene matches: 3. Germline V gene sequence: CDR1 MDHEN, CDR2 SYDVKM.

The chain carries TRBV9 and TRBJ2-3, with 9 bases aligning to TRBD2. Germline assignment: CDR1 SGDLS and CDR2 YYNGEE. The CDR3 loop spans 17 amino acids. V lost 0 bases and J lost 3; bases outside the gene matches: 8. CDR3 sequence: CASSVGVGGGATDTQYF. For the CDR3, the DNA is TGTGCCAGCAGCGTAGGTGTGGGCGGGGGGGCGACAGATACGCAGTATTTT. The variable domain in full, with the rest retrieved from reference TRBV9 and TRBJ2-3, is DSGVTQTPKHLITATGQRVTLRCSPRSGDLSVYWYQQSLDQGLQFLIQYYNGEERAKGNILERFSAQQFPDLHSELNLSSLELGDSALYFCASSVGVGGGATDTQYFGPGTRLTVL.

Details on this clone: The junction does not match germline at one end; this may be a read error. This chain links TRBV4-3 with TRBJ2-5, with a tentative D call TRBD1 (6 bases). There are 16 residues in the CDR3. Germline CDR1 reads LGHNA; CDR2 reads YSLEER. The CDR3 spells CPSSQEGHLRGETQYF. In DNA, the CDR3 is TGCCCCAGCAGCCAAGAGGGACACTTACGAGGGGAGACCCAGTACTTC.

This clone turned up a few times. The rearrangement joins TRBV28 to TRBJ1-1; tentative D call: TRBD1 (6 bases). The germline CDR1 and CDR2 sequences are MDHEN and SYDVKM. CDR3 size: 15 residues. V lost 6 bases to trimming and J lost 1 base, with 15 bases between them. The CDR3 DNA reads as TGTGCCAGCAGGGACAGACCCTGGAAGAACACTGAAGCTTTCTTT. This translates into CASRDRPWKNTEAFF.

This clone was seen only once. The rearrangement links TRBV28 to TRBJ1-3, with D possibly being TRBD1 (6 bases). Germline CDR1 and CDR2: MDHEN and SYDVKM. The CDR3 sequence is 16 residues long. Trimming stripped 6 bases from V and 4 bases from J, with 19 bases between. The CDR3 sequence is CASSTHLQGEGNTIYF. CDR3 nucleotides: TGTGCCAGCAGCACTCATTTACAGGGTGAAGGAAACACCATATATTTT. Together with reference TRBV28 and TRBJ1-3, the CDR3 gives the full variable domain: DVKVTQSSRYLVKRTGEKVFLECVQDMDHENMFWYRQDPGLGLRLIYFSYDVKMKEKGDIPEGYSVSREKKERFSLILESASTNQTSMYLCASSTHLQGEGNTIYFGEGSWLTVV.

The DNA of the CDR3 is TGTGCCAGCAGTGGGTTGGCGGGGGGGCGAACAGATACGCAGTATTTT. Protein: CASSGLAGGRTDTQYF. V is TRBV2 and J is TRBJ2-3, with TRBD2 identical over 9 bases. There are 16 residues in the CDR3. V trimming: 4 bases; J trimming: 3 bases; junction bases outside the gene matches: 8. Germline values: CDR1 SNHLY, CDR2 FYNNEI.

This clone was seen just once. The V and J genes are TRBV27 and TRBJ2-2; D gene uncertain. Germline assignment: CDR1 MNHEY and CDR2 SMNVEV (reference sequence). CDR3 size: 15 residues. Deletions cut 4 bases from V and 6 bases from J, with 15 bases between. This CDR3 reads CASSYRRGVAGELFF. CDR3 coding DNA: TGTGCCAGCAGTTACCGGAGAGGCGTCGCCGGGGAGCTGTTTTTT.

The chain couples TRBV6-4 to TRBJ2-2, with 8 bases fitting TRBD2. Germline CDR1 and CDR2: MRHNA and SNTAGT. V shed 6 bases, J shed 6 bases, and the junction held 6 bases outside the gene matches. The CDR3 spans 14 residues. In DNA form, the CDR3 reads TGTGCCAGCAGGACTAGCGAGGGAGCCGGGGAGCTGTTTTTT. This translates into CASRTSEGAGELFF.

The rearrangement uses TRBV7-9 and TRBJ1-5; 9 bases are a match to TRBD1. V dropped 3 bases and J dropped 3; count of bases not matched to a gene: 3. The CDR3 has 15 residues. Looked up from germline, CDR1 is SEHNR and CDR2 is FQNEAQ (reference sequence). CDR3: CASSFGQGPNQPQHF. CDR3 nucleotide sequence: TGTGCCAGCAGCTTTGGACAGGGGCCCAATCAGCCCCAGCATTTT.

This rearrangement joins TRBV7-9 to TRBJ2-3, with TRBD1 identical over 7 bases. CDR1 SEHNR and CDR2 FQNEAQ come from the germline V gene (reference sequence). V dropped 2 bases and J dropped 4; count of bases not matched to a gene: 9. The CDR3 sequence is 16 residues long. This CDR3 is CASSLPGQFRADTQYF. In nucleotides, the CDR3 is TGTGCCAGCAGCTTACCGGGACAGTTTCGAGCAGATACGCAGTATTTT. The full variable domain, its missing parts supplied by reference TRBV7-9 and TRBJ2-3, is DTGVSQNPRHKITKRGQNVTFRCDPISEHNRLYWYRQTLGQGPEFLTYFQNEAQLEKSRLLSDRFSAERPKGSFSTLEIQRTEQGDSAMYLCASSLPGQFRADTQYFGPGTRLTVL.

V gene TRBV6-6 combines with J gene TRBJ1-4; TRBD1 agrees at 9 bases. The CDR3 loop spans 14 amino acids. Germline V lookup: CDR1 MNHNY, CDR2 SVGAGI (reference sequence). With 6 bases clipped from V and 7 bases from J, the junction kept 6 bases outside the gene matches. CDR3 nucleotide sequence: TGTGCCAGCAGGCTCGGGACAGGGAGTGAAAAACTGTTTTTT. It encodes CASRLGTGSEKLFF.

Only a few counts were recorded for this clone. The V call is TRBV28, the J call TRBJ2-3, with 14 bases lining up with TRBD2. After removal of 5 bases from V and 4 bases from J, the junction contained 5 bases not matched to a gene. Germline V lookup: CDR1 MDHEN, CDR2 SYDVKM. The CDR3 runs 16 residues. This CDR3 reads CASSVTTSGGADTQYF. The CDR3 bases are TGTGCCAGCAGTGTCACGACTAGCGGGGGGGCAGATACGCAGTATTTT.

The chain carries TRBV2 and TRBJ1-1; D gene uncertain. This CDR3 has 11 amino acids. Germline values: CDR1 SNHLY, CDR2 FYNNEI. The CDR3 nucleotides are TGTGCTACGGTGGTGAACACTGAAGCTTTCTTT. Translating it yields CATVVNTEAFF.

The chain couples TRBV5-1 to TRBJ2-5; unclear D gene. The J call may be wrong; the DNA end is better matched by TRBJ2-7. Germline V gene sequence: CDR1 SGHRS, CDR2 YFSETQ. The CDR3 extends over 14 amino acids. The CDR3 DNA reads TGCGCCAGCAGCTTAGTACCGGGTCACTACGAGCAGTACTTC. This translates into CASSLVPGHYEQYF.

The sample holds one count of this clone. This chain connects TRBV5-8 to TRBJ1-1; a weak D match, TRBD1 (6 bases). The CDR3 totals 15 residues. V was pared by 6 bases and J by 1 base, with 16 bases between. Looked up from germline, CDR1 is SGHTS and CDR2 is YDEGEE. CDR3 region: CASISSQTGNTEAFF. As DNA, the CDR3 is TGTGCCAGCATCTCCTCGCAGACAGGGAACACTGAAGCTTTCTTT.